This TCR beta chain was captured in a study of T cells in Graves' hyperthyroidism and ophthalmopathy. Study-level points and caveats: Most expanded thyroid clonotypes above 0.001 recurred in blood.

RNA transcripts gave rise to amplified TCR beta CDR3 regions. The study used the HTBI primer set for a first-round RT-PCR of the TCR CDR3. In TCRdb, the multiplex PCR reads were re-called with MiXCR into one record per CDR3 protein. The sample lists some 510,000 distinct CDR3 sequences, less than 25% occurring once. In regard to this clonotype: As yet, its antigen is unknown. A much larger clonotype is one base distant, so this may be a read error.

This sequence originates from a man aged 18 to 29 with Graves' hyperthyroidism. The specimen sequenced was blood.

The CDR3 DNA reads TGCAGTGCTAGGGCCCTCTCCTACGAGCAGTACTTC. Translating it yields CSARALSYEQYF. V is TRBV20-1 and J is TRBJ2-7; D gene ambiguous. Germline CDR1 and CDR2: DFQATT and SNEGSKA (reference sequence). The ends were cut back, 3 bases at V and 0 bases at J, with 6 bases in the middle. The CDR3 runs 12 residues.